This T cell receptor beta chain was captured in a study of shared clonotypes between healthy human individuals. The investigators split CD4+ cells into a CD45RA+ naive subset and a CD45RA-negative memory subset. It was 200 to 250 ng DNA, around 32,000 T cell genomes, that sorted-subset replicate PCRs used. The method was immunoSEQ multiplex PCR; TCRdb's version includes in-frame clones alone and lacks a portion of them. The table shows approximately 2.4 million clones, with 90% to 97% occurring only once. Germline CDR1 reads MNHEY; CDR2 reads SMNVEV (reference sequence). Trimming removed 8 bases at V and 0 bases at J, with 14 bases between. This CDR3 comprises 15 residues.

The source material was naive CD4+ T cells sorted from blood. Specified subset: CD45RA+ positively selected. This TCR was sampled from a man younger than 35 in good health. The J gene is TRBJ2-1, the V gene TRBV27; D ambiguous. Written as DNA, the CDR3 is TGTGCCAGCCTCCCCCTCTCAAGCTCCTACAATGAGCAGTTCTTC. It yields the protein CASLPLSSSYNEQFF.